The 7 T cell receptor beta chains reported below all come from one sample, sequenced in a study of cytotoxic CD8 clonotypes in ibrutinib-treated CLL. Libraries were prepared by immunoSEQ multiplex PCR; TCRdb keeps only in-frame clonotypes and omits some of them. The repertoire has tens of thousands of clones, around 75% of them found once; the top ten carry 16%. Here the sequenced sample was PBMCs, taken at disease progression, from a patient treated with ibrutinib. These receptors were taken from a human donor with chronic lymphocytic leukemia.

This clone was detected once. J is TRBJ2-3 and V is TRBV19; D remains unclear. The CDR3 consists of 11 residues. The germline V gene has CDR1 LNHDA and CDR2 SQIVND (reference sequence). V lost 5 bases and J 4 bases, leaving 4 bases between the germline ends. The CDR3: CASSAADTQYF. The DNA for the CDR3 is TGTGCCAGTAGTGCCGCAGATACGCAGTATTTT.

This clone has a single count. DNA of the CDR3: TGTGCCAGCAGTTTCGGTTGGGGACAAGAGACCCAGTACTTC. This encodes CASSFGWGQETQYF. This chain joins TRBV27 and TRBJ2-5; D not resolved. CDR3 size: 14 residues. From germline, CDR1 is MNHEY and CDR2 SMNVEV (reference sequence). Trimming took 3 bases from V and 2 from J, leaving 10 bases between them.

The CDR3 reads CASSLWTDPTYEQYF. The CDR3 nucleotides read TGTGCCAGCAGCCTTTGGACAGATCCGACCTACGAGCAGTACTTC. The rearrangement links TRBV7-9 to TRBJ2-7, with D maybe TRBD1 (6 bases). Germline assignment: CDR1 SEHNR and CDR2 FQNEAQ (reference sequence). The CDR3 covers 15 residues. V was pared by 5 bases and J by 2 bases, with 16 bases between.

The rearrangement links TRBV6-4 to TRBJ1-1; 8 bases match TRBD1. This CDR3 spans 15 amino acids. V shed 2 bases, J shed 5 bases, and the junction held 7 bases outside the gene matches. Germline V CDR1 and CDR2: MRHNA, SNTAGT. The CDR3 is CASSDPSTGVTEAFF. The CDR3 bases are TGTGCCAGCAGTGACCCATCGACAGGGGTGACTGAAGCTTTCTTT.

The rearrangement joins TRBV19 to TRBJ1-5; TRBD1 matches at 12 bases. The V and J ends lost 6 bases and 8 bases, in that order; junction bases with no gene match: 5. This CDR3 is built from 14 residues. Germline V gene sequence: CDR1 LNHDA, CDR2 SQIVND (reference sequence). CDR3 bases: TGTGCCAGTAGCACCGGGACAGGGGGCGAGCCCCAGCATTTT. Protein product: CASSTGTGGEPQHF.

This clone was counted a few times. The chain combines TRBV7-2 with TRBJ2-3; weak D call: TRBD2 (6 bases). Germline V lookup: CDR1 SGHTA, CDR2 FQGNSA. The CDR3 runs to 13 residues. Deletions cut 1 base from V and 5 bases from J, with 7 bases between. The DNA for the CDR3 is TGTGCCAGCAGCTTAGGGGGACTAGATACGCAGTATTTT. Protein sequence: CASSLGGLDTQYF.

This clone was seen a single time. The rearrangement links TRBV5-4 to TRBJ1-1, with D perhaps TRBD1 (6 bases). Per germline, CDR1 SGHNT and CDR2 YYREEE (reference sequence). This CDR3 contains 15 residues. Trimming took 0 bases from V and 0 from J, leaving 9 bases between them. The CDR3 DNA reads as TGTGCCAGCAGCTTGGCCAGGGGCATGAACACTGAAGCTTTCTTT. Its protein product is CASSLARGMNTEAFF.